This paragraph covers one TCR beta chain sequence. Here immunoSEQ multiplex PCR was the method, and the copy in TCRdb shows in-frame clones only, minus some. In the table there are around 60,000 clones, around 92% of which are singletons. The sample comes from a study of cytomegalovirus exposure and HLA in healthy donors. The TCR comes from a woman aged 18-29 years in good health and CMV-seronegative. Sequenced: PBMCs.

CDR3 amino acids: CASSLEVRQMNTEAFF. CDR3 DNA: TGCGCCAGCAGCCTAGAAGTCAGGCAGATGAACACTGAAGCTTTCTTT. J is TRBJ1-1 and V is TRBV4-1; no clear D gene. The CDR3 spans 16 residues. The V end was cut by 4 bases, the J end by 0 bases, with 15 bases between. Per germline, CDR1 MGHRA and CDR2 YSYEKL.